The 8 T cell receptor beta chains presented below share a single source sample, sequenced in a study of regulatory T cells. Primers: 52 TRBV forward and 13 TRBJ reverse. Repertoires were generated with immunoSEQ multiplex PCR, while TCRdb's copy carries only in-frame clones and drops some. The table lists 20,000 to 25,000 clones, 93% of them singletons. Sequences were obtained from CD8+ T cells sorted from blood. The receptors were sampled from a child aged 2 to 9 with CD3G deficiency.

Details on this clone: Other DNA sequences in the sample encode the same CDR3. The rearrangement links TRBV6-1 to TRBJ2-7; 9 bases are shared with TRBD2. Trimming cost V 2 bases and J 4 bases; bases outside gene matches: 6. From germline, CDR1 is MNHNS and CDR2 SASEGT. The CDR3 runs to 15 residues. The CDR3 coding sequence is TGTGCCAGCAGTGAATGGCTAGCGGGGTCTTACGAGCAGTACTTC. This sequence encodes CASSEWLAGSYEQYF.

The V gene is TRBV6-1, the J gene TRBJ2-7; 7 nucleotides line up with TRBD2. The V gene end was trimmed by 7 bases and the J gene end by 0 bases; junction bases not matched to a gene: 6. Per germline, CDR1 MNHNS and CDR2 SASEGT. This CDR3 is built from 14 residues. CDR3 protein: CASMLASGSYEQYF. DNA for the CDR3: TGTGCCAGCATGTTGGCTAGCGGCTCCTACGAGCAGTACTTC.

The gene calls are TRBV6-1 and TRBJ1-1; perhaps TRBD1 as D (6 bases). The CDR3 totals 11 residues. Germline V CDR1 and CDR2: MNHNS, SASEGT. Trimming removed 6 bases from V and 11 bases from J, with 13 bases in between. The CDR3 DNA reads as TGTGCCAGCAGCTCCGGGACAAAGGCTTTCTTT. Encoded protein: CASSSGTKAFF.

The rearrangement joins TRBV18 to TRBJ2-7; 9 positions agree with TRBD2. Germline lookup yields CDR1 KGHSH and CDR2 LQKENI. V lost 2 bases, J lost 3 bases, and 2 bases stayed unmatched. The CDR3 loop spans 14 amino acids. As DNA, the CDR3 is TGTGCCAGCTCACCAGGTAGCGGGGGCTACGAGCAGTACTTC. It codes for CASSPGSGGYEQYF.

This clone appeared once. V is TRBV11-2 and J is TRBJ1-1; no clear D gene. V was trimmed by 3 bases and J by 11 bases, leaving 10 bases between them. The CDR3 covers 11 residues. Germline CDR1 reads SGHAT; CDR2 reads FQNNGV. As DNA, the CDR3 is TGTGCCAGCAGCTTGGACGGGAGGGCTTTCTTT. This sequence encodes CASSLDGRAFF.

The gene calls are TRBV10-3 and TRBJ1-1; D gene ambiguous. The CDR3 runs to 13 residues. Deletions cut 6 bases from V and 0 bases from J, with 8 bases between. Germline loops: CDR1 ENHRY, CDR2 SYGVKD. The DNA for the CDR3 is TGTGCCATCAGGAACAGCATGAACACTGAAGCTTTCTTT. Translated, it gives CAIRNSMNTEAFF.

By share of the sample, this clone is medium-sized. V usage is TRBV7-6 and J usage is TRBJ2-1, with 7 bases fitting TRBD2. CDR1 SGHVS and CDR2 FNYEAQ come from the germline V gene. The CDR3 spans 15 residues. Germline trimming cut 5 bases from V and 5 bases from J; bases unmatched to any gene: 9. The CDR3 nucleotides read TGTGCCAGCAGCCCCGGGCCGGGGGGAAACAATGAGCAGTTCTTC. Translated, it gives CASSPGPGGNNEQFF.

In this sample, this clone turned up a few times. The J gene is TRBJ2-1, the V gene TRBV6-1, with 7 nucleotides matching TRBD2. Germline-derived CDR1 and CDR2 are MNHNS and SASEGT. Germline trimming cut 4 bases from V and 7 bases from J; bases unmatched to any gene: 10. The length of the CDR3 is 15 residues. This chain's CDR3 is CASSVTGAGWNEQFF. The CDR3 DNA is TGTGCCAGCAGTGTAACCGGAGCGGGATGGAATGAGCAGTTCTTC.